One and the same sample provided the 12 T cell receptor beta chains below, sequenced in a study of blood T cell repertoires in COVID-19. Clones were read by immunoSEQ multiplex PCR, and TCRdb kept only the in-frame ones, dropping some. The sample shows 490,000 or so clones, less than 90% of them seen only once. Sequencing was carried out using PBMCs or T cells enriched from blood (not recorded which). These receptors all stem from a woman aged 60-75 years who had recovered from COVID-19.

This clone was counted once. V usage is TRBV6-1 and J usage is TRBJ2-6; D gene unclear. Germline CDR1 reads MNHNS; CDR2 reads SASEGT. The CDR3 is made up of 15 amino acids. The ends were cut back, 3 bases at V and 0 bases at J, with 6 bases in the middle. The CDR3 DNA follows: TGTGCCAGCAGTGAGAGAAGCTCTGGGGCCAACGTCCTGACTTTC. Its protein is CASSERSSGANVLTF.

This clone was observed a handful of times. V gene TRBV4-2 combines with J gene TRBJ1-4; D gene ambiguous. The CDR3 covers 14 residues. Germline values: CDR1 LGHNA, CDR2 YNFKEQ. The ends were cut back, 0 bases at V and 8 bases at J, with 10 bases in the middle. The CDR3 reads CASSQDRREEKLFF. The CDR3 coding sequence is TGTGCCAGCAGCCAAGATCGGAGGGAAGAAAAACTGTTTTTT.

V usage is TRBV1 and J usage is TRBJ2-5; the DNA was not used to check the table's D call, TRBD2. TRBV1 is tagged as a pseudogene. CDR3 length: 20 amino acids. CDR3 sequence (DNA): TGCACCAGCAGCCGGACTAAAGGGACTAGAAAAGGGCGGGTTAAAGAGACCCAGTACTTC. This codes for CTSSRTKGTRKGRVKETQYF.

The chain combines TRBV21-1 with TRBJ2-7; the tabulated D call, TRBD1, remains unverified against the DNA. TRBV21-1 is flagged as a pseudogene. The CDR3 is made up of 16 amino acids. The CDR3 DNA follows: TGTGCCAGCAGCCCCCCAAATGGGGGCAGTCCCTACGAGCAGTACGTC. Translated: CASSPPNGGSPYEQYV.

This chain uses TRBV29-1 with TRBJ2-1; TRBD1 aligns across 8 bases. Per the germline V gene, CDR1 is SQVTM and CDR2 is ANQGSEA. This CDR3 region has 16 residues. Losses at the gene ends were 0 bases for V and 4 bases for J; bases not matched to a gene: 8. The CDR3 reads CSVEDLQGGVYNEQFF. The CDR3, as DNA: TGCAGCGTTGAAGATTTACAGGGGGGTGTTTACAATGAGCAGTTCTTC.

The genes are TRBV7-2 and TRBJ1-6; TRBD1 is a possible D gene (6 bases). The CDR3 totals 14 residues. Germline CDR1 reads SGHTA; CDR2 reads FQGNSA. The V end lost 7 bases, the J end lost 8 bases, and 15 bases lay between the germline ends. The CDR3 DNA reads TGTGCCAGCAACTTTAGGGGGGGTGATTCACCCCTCCACTTT. Translated, it gives CASNFRGGDSPLHF.

The chain couples TRBV18 to TRBJ1-2; D gene unclear. The V and J ends lost 6 bases and 4 bases respectively, with 15 bases between them. The germline V gene encodes CDR1 KGHSH and CDR2 LQKENI. The CDR3 spans 14 residues. The CDR3 here is CASSYDTRSYGYTF. The CDR3 DNA is TGTGCCAGCTCCTACGACACAAGGTCCTATGGCTACACCTTC.

This clone was seen a handful of times. This sequence joins TRBV27 and TRBJ1-6; D not resolved. The CDR3 has 14 amino acids. Per the germline V gene, CDR1 is MNHEY and CDR2 is SMNVEV (reference sequence). Between the trimmed V and J ends, which lost 7 bases and 5 bases, there was a span of 12 bases. The CDR3 region has the DNA TGTGCCAGCATGGGGAGGGCGGATAATTCACCCCTCCACTTT. Residues: CASMGRADNSPLHF.

The V and J genes are TRBV7-9 and TRBJ2-3, with 9 bases aligning to TRBD2. Germline values: CDR1 SEHNR, CDR2 FQNEAQ (reference sequence). The CDR3 spans 16 residues. Trimming took 2 bases from V and 1 from J; bases not matched to a gene: 4. The chain's CDR3 is CASSLTASGGTDTQYF. CDR3 nucleotide sequence: TGTGCCAGCAGCTTAACCGCTAGCGGGGGCACAGATACGCAGTATTTT. The full variable domain, with the rest looked up from reference TRBV7-9 and TRBJ2-3, is DTGVSQNPRHKITKRGQNVTFRCDPISEHNRLYWYRQTLGQGPEFLTYFQNEAQLEKSRLLSDRFSAERPKGSFSTLEIQRTEQGDSAMYLCASSLTASGGTDTQYFGPGTRLTVL.

The V call is TRBV10-3, the J call TRBJ2-1; 10 bases are a match to TRBD2. V was clipped by 10 bases and J by 5 bases; unmatched bases: 5. Per the germline V gene, CDR1 is ENHRY and CDR2 is SYGVKD. The CDR3 consists of 13 residues. The CDR3 DNA reads TGTGCCACCGGACTAGCGGCTGACAATGAGCAGTTCTTC. Its protein is CATGLAADNEQFF.

The chain combines TRBV5-6 with TRBJ2-7; TRBD2 agrees at 9 bases. From germline, CDR1 is SGHDT and CDR2 YYEEEE. Trimming cost V 1 base and J 3 bases; bases outside gene matches: 5. The CDR3 contains 15 residues. As DNA, the CDR3 is TGTGCCAGCAGCTTGTTCGCGGGGGGGAACTACGAGCAGTACTTC. Protein sequence: CASSLFAGGNYEQYF.

The chain is built from TRBV6-5 and TRBJ1-2; D is ambiguous. The V and J ends lost 9 bases and 4 bases respectively, with 15 bases between them. The CDR3 has 13 amino acids. Germline V gives CDR1 MNHEY, CDR2 SVGAGI. CDR3 in DNA: TGTGCCAGTGGGAGGAGCCAATCCTATGGCTACACCTTC. Amino acids: CASGRSQSYGYTF.